This T cell receptor (beta chain) was retrieved from a study of molecular identifiers for immune sequencing clone quantification. Study-level information: Replicates involved a five-way split of RNA from approximately 20,000 or 100,000 naive CD8 cells, with sequencing of four.

One entry per CDR3 protein results from TCRdb running MiXCR on the PCR reads. The data hold about 36,000 distinct CDR3 sequences, with approximately 17% observed a single time. Sorted naive CD8 T cells were those defined as CD8+CD4-CCR7+CD45RA+. The CDR3 has 18 amino acids. V shed 2 bases and J 0 bases; nucleotides not matched to a gene: 11. Germline lookup yields CDR1 MNHEY and CDR2 SMNVEV (reference sequence). Study results and caveats: Approximately 910,000 naive cells reportedly did not prevent detection of spiked Jurkat TCR RNA from one cell. Clones above 20 RNA copies contained over 97% of effector molecules but under 1% of naive ones.

As regards this clonotype: The antigen remains undetermined.

The sequence was obtained from a human donor in good health. Some libraries in this study had Jurkat cell RNA spiked in. J is TRBJ2-5 and V is TRBV27, with 8 bases identical to TRBD2. The sequenced sample consisted of naive CD8+ T cells from blood, with Jurkat cell RNA spiked in. As for subset: FACS-sorted CD8+CD4-CCR7+CD45RA+ naive T cells. DNA of the CDR3: TGTGCCAGCAGTTTACTGTCGGCGGGAGGCCCGAACCAAGAGACCCAGTACTTC. Residues: CASSLLSAGGPNQETQYF.